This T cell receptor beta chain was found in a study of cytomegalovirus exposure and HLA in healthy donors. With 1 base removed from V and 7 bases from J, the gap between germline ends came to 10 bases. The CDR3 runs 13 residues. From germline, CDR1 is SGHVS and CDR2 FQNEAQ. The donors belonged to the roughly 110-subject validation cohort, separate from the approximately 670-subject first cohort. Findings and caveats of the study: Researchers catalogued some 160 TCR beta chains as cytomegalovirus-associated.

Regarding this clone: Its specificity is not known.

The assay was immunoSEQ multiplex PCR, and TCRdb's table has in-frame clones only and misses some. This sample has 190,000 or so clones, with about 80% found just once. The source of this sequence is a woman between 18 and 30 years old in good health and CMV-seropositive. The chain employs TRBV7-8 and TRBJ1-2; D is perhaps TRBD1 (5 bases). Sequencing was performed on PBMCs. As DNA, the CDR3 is TGTGCCAGCAGCTTAGGGGCTGGGGCTGGCTACACCTTC. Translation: CASSLGAGAGYTF.